Shown below are 27 T cell receptor beta chains from a single sample sequenced in a study of cytomegalovirus exposure and HLA in healthy donors. PCR employed 60 Vbeta and 13 Jbeta primers. Profiling relied on immunoSEQ multiplex PCR, and the TCRdb table lists in-frame clones only, not all of them. Of approximately 110,000 clones detected, over 60% appear once; the ten largest clones hold about 12%. Sequenced material: PBMCs. Every receptor here comes from a woman in her sixties or seventies in good health and CMV-seropositive.

As to this clone: At one end the junction does not follow the germline gene, possibly because of a read error. J is TRBJ2-5 and V is TRBV10-1; tentatively, D is TRBD1 (6 bases). CDR3 length: 13 amino acids. Germline CDR1 WNHNN, CDR2 SYGVQD (reference sequence). This chain's CDR3 is CASGEKGQGTQYF. The CDR3 bases are TGCGCCAGCGGGGAGAAGGGACAAGGGACCCAGTACTTC.

The chain couples TRBV7-2 to TRBJ2-5; no definite D call. The CDR3 consists of 12 residues. Between the trimmed V and J ends, which lost 5 bases and 2 bases, there was a span of 6 bases. CDR1 and CDR2 (germline): SGHTA, FQGNSA. The CDR3 sequence: CASSPGQETQYF. CDR3 bases: TGTGCCAGCAGCCCGGGTCAAGAGACCCAGTACTTC.

This clone appeared a single time. The chain's CDR3 is CASSQDAYEQYF. The CDR3 DNA reads as TGTGCCAGCAGCCAAGATGCGTACGAGCAGTACTTC. V gene TRBV14 combines with J gene TRBJ2-7; no reliable D call. Per germline, CDR1 SGHDN and CDR2 FVKESK. V shed 0 bases and J shed 4 bases, with 4 bases lying between them. This CDR3 has 12 residues.

With respect to this clone: A read error may produce the germline difference seen at one junction end. The chain links TRBV7-9 to TRBJ2-7; a weak D match, TRBD1 (6 bases). CDR3 length: 13 residues. Germline V CDR1 and CDR2: SEHNR, FQNEAQ (reference sequence). The CDR3 is CSSSIRDNYEQYF. The CDR3 nucleotides read TGTTCCAGCTCTATCCGGGACAACTACGAGCAGTACTTC.

The chain carries TRBV4-3 and TRBJ1-1; no reliable D call. Trimming pared 0 bases from V and 1 base from J, leaving 18 bases between. Germline-derived CDR1 and CDR2 are LGHNA and YSLEER. The CDR3 totals 18 residues. The CDR3 DNA reads as TGCGCCAGCAGCCAAGAGGCGGAGGGCACGAACCAGAACACTGAAGCTTTCTTT. Translating gives CASSQEAEGTNQNTEAFF.

The chain uses TRBV7-8 and TRBJ1-4; TRBD1 aligns across 8 bases. The germline CDR1 and CDR2 sequences are SGHVS and FQNEAQ. V shed 0 bases and J 7 bases; nucleotides not matched to a gene: 7. This CDR3 comprises 16 residues. The CDR3 DNA follows: TGTGCCAGCAGCTTAGCTCATGGACAGGGAAGTGAAAAACTGTTTTTT. Translating gives CASSLAHGQGSEKLFF.

The rearrangement joins TRBV9 to TRBJ1-6; no definite D call. This CDR3 contains 14 residues. Germline V gene data show CDR1 as SGDLS and CDR2 as YYNGEE. Trimming removed 3 bases at V and 8 bases at J, with 12 bases between. Here the CDR3 reads CASSDNSFYSPLHF. CDR3 DNA: TGTGCCAGCAGCGATAACAGCTTTTATTCACCCCTCCACTTT.

The gene calls are TRBV6-5 and TRBJ2-7; D unresolved. Germline lookup yields CDR1 MNHEY and CDR2 SVGAGI. The ends were cut back, 0 bases at V and 0 bases at J, with 12 bases in the middle. The CDR3 spans 16 residues. The CDR3 loop reads CASSYSISYPSYEQYF. The CDR3, as DNA: TGTGCCAGCAGTTACTCGATTAGCTATCCCTCCTACGAGCAGTACTTC.

The rearrangement joins TRBV11-2 to TRBJ1-2; no clear D gene. The V gene lost 5 bases and the J gene lost 1 base, with 8 bases spanning the gap. This CDR3 is built from 13 residues. Germline V gene data show CDR1 as SGHAT and CDR2 as FQNNGV. The CDR3 DNA reads TGTGCCAGCAGCCCAGACATTAACTATGGCTACACCTTC. Translating it yields CASSPDINYGYTF.

The chain combines TRBV30 with TRBJ2-7, with D possibly being TRBD1 (6 bases). Germline values: CDR1 GTSNPN, CDR2 SVGIG (reference sequence). Trimming pared 3 bases from V and 0 bases from J, leaving 27 bases between. CDR3 size: 19 residues. The CDR3 protein is CAWRPHPYLRQDTSYEQYF. The CDR3 DNA is TGTGCCTGGAGACCCCACCCCTACCTCAGACAGGACACCTCCTACGAGCAGTACTTC.

The chain recombines TRBV7-9 with TRBJ1-1, with a possible D match to TRBD1 (5 bases). Per germline, CDR1 SEHNR and CDR2 FQNEAQ (reference sequence). V was pared by 0 bases and J by 1 base, with 9 bases between. This CDR3 has 15 amino acids. The CDR3 DNA is TGTGCCAGCAGCTTAGCGGCAGGGCCGAACACTGAAGCTTTCTTT. It translates to CASSLAAGPNTEAFF.

This clone has more than one count but fewer than ten. The CDR3 sequence is CASSLGGKPDTQYF. The CDR3 DNA reads as TGTGCCAGCAGCTTGGGCGGCAAGCCGGATACGCAGTATTTT. The chain carries TRBV5-5 and TRBJ2-3; D remains unclear. V was shortened by 0 bases and J by 6 bases, with 11 bases between the two germline ends. The CDR3 is 14 residues long. Germline V gene lookup returns CDR1 SGHKS and CDR2 YYEKEE (reference sequence).

As regards this clone: One junction end disagrees with the germline gene, perhaps due to a read error. V gene TRBV7-8 combines with J gene TRBJ2-7; the match to TRBD1 covers 7 bases. The length of the CDR3 is 11 residues. CDR1 and CDR2 from the germline V gene are SGHVS and FQNEAQ. In DNA, the CDR3 is TGTGCCAGCAGCTTAGTTGGGACAGCTAACTTC. This codes for CASSLVGTANF.

The genes are TRBV5-6 and TRBJ2-5; TRBD2 matches at 7 bases. V lost 4 bases to trimming and J lost 2 bases; unmatched junction nucleotides: 8. The CDR3 has 15 amino acids. Germline V gives CDR1 SGHDT, CDR2 YYEEEE. The CDR3 reads CASSPGGYLQETQYF. The CDR3, as DNA: TGTGCCAGCAGCCCGGGGGGTTACCTGCAAGAGACCCAGTACTTC.

This clone was observed a few times. The genes are TRBV2 and TRBJ2-6; D uncertain. V was shortened by 5 bases and J by 0 bases, with 11 bases between the two germline ends. This CDR3 is built from 16 residues. The germline V gene has CDR1 SNHLY and CDR2 FYNNEI. CDR3 sequence reads: CASSFPGISGANVLTF. The CDR3 bases are TGTGCCAGCAGTTTCCCAGGTATCTCTGGGGCCAACGTCCTGACTTTC.

V usage is TRBV2 and J usage is TRBJ2-5; no firm D call. CDR3 length equals 13 residues. Germline CDR1 SNHLY, CDR2 FYNNEI. The ends were cut back, 2 bases at V and 4 bases at J, with 8 bases in the middle. CDR3 loop: CASSESQRETQYF. The CDR3 DNA reads as TGTGCCAGCAGTGAATCCCAGCGAGAGACCCAGTACTTC.

The chain couples TRBV9 to TRBJ2-5, with D possibly matching TRBD2 (7 bases). The DNA end is a closer match to TRBJ2-7, so the J assignment may be wrong. This CDR3 is 15 amino acids long. Germline-derived CDR1 and CDR2 are SGDLS and YYNGEE. CDR3 nucleotide sequence: TGTGCCAGCAGCGTAGGGGGGGGCGGTACCTACGAGCAGTACTTC. Translating it yields CASSVGGGGTYEQYF.

This clone was picked up a small number of times. The CDR3 nucleotides are TGTGCCAGCAGCTTTGGTAGTCTCAATCAGCCCCAGCATTTT. It encodes CASSFGSLNQPQHF. V gene TRBV7-2 combines with J gene TRBJ1-5, with D uncertain. The CDR3 is 14 residues long. V was clipped by 3 bases and J by 3 bases, with 9 bases between them. Germline V CDR1 and CDR2: SGHTA, FQGNSA. Full variable domain (rest looked up from reference TRBV7-2 and TRBJ1-5): GAGVSQSPSNKVTEKGKDVELRCDPISGHTALYWYRQSLGQGLEFLIYFQGNSAPDKSGLPSDRFSAERTGGSVSTLTIQRTQQEDSAVYLCASSFGSLNQPQHFGDGTRLSIL.

This CDR3 reads CASSLGMPGATGYGYTF. The CDR3 region has the DNA TGTGCCAGCAGTTTGGGGATGCCAGGGGCGACAGGCTATGGCTACACCTTC. The chain employs TRBV27 and TRBJ1-2; D is possibly TRBD1 (6 bases). The V end was cut by 3 bases, the J end by 4 bases, with 21 bases between. Germline-derived CDR1 and CDR2 are MNHEY and SMNVEV (reference sequence). This CDR3 spans 17 amino acids.

This clone appeared a few times. The CDR3, as DNA: TGCGCCAGCAGCTTGTGGGACTCCGGCTACGAGCAGTACTTC. Translation gives CASSLWDSGYEQYF. This chain uses TRBV5-1 with TRBJ2-7; D is possibly TRBD2 (6 bases). Germline lookup yields CDR1 SGHRS and CDR2 YFSETQ. The CDR3 totals 14 residues. Deletions cut 1 base from V and 3 bases from J, with 11 bases between.

The J gene is TRBJ2-1, the V gene TRBV28; D ambiguous. The CDR3 totals 18 residues. The V gene lost 4 bases and the J gene lost 0 bases, with 19 bases spanning the gap. CDR1 is MDHEN and CDR2 is SYDVKM in the germline V gene. This CDR3 reads CASSSYDQTPSSYNEQFF. CDR3 sequence (DNA): TGTGCCAGCAGTTCATACGACCAGACACCAAGCTCCTACAATGAGCAGTTCTTC.

This chain joins TRBV2 and TRBJ1-1; no clear D. The CDR3 totals 12 residues. Between the trimmed V and J ends, which lost 8 bases and 4 bases, there was a span of 11 bases. Germline assignment: CDR1 SNHLY and CDR2 FYNNEI. Here the CDR3 reads CASAGRSTEAFF. The CDR3 nucleotides read TGTGCCAGCGCCGGAAGGAGCACTGAAGCTTTCTTT.

In this sample, this clone turned up once. The chain has TRBV30 and TRBJ2-7; D unresolved. Deletions cut 0 bases from V and 9 bases from J, with 9 bases between. The germline V gene has CDR1 GTSNPN and CDR2 SVGIG (reference sequence). The CDR3 runs 11 residues. The CDR3 sequence: CAWSVPARQYF. DNA for the CDR3: TGTGCCTGGAGTGTACCTGCCAGGCAGTACTTC.

This chain connects TRBV11-2 to TRBJ2-5, with 9 bases that match TRBD2. The CDR3 extends over 15 amino acids. CDR1 is SGHAT, CDR2 FQNNGV, per germline. Germline trimming cut 5 bases from V and 3 bases from J; bases unmatched to any gene: 7. The CDR3 bases are TGTGCCAGCAGCCCCAATATAGCGGGAGAAGAGACCCAGTACTTC. Its protein product is CASSPNIAGEETQYF.

The genes are TRBV2 and TRBJ2-7, with 12 bases identical to TRBD2. This CDR3 has 14 amino acids. The V segment lost 5 bases and the J segment 5 bases; nucleotides outside the gene matches: 4. The germline V gene encodes CDR1 SNHLY and CDR2 FYNNEI. In DNA form, the CDR3 reads TGTGCCAGCAGTATAGGACTAGCGGGGAACGAGCAGTACTTC. Its translation is CASSIGLAGNEQYF. Full variable domain (rest looked up from reference TRBV2 and TRBJ2-7): EPEVTQTPSHQVTQMGQEVILRCVPISNHLYFYWYRQILGQKVEFLVSFYNNEISEKSEIFDDQFSVERPDGSNFTLKIRSTKLEDSAMYFCASSIGLAGNEQYFGPGTRLTVT.

CDR3 bases: TGTGCCAGTAGTGCCTTAAAAACTAGCGGGAGCTCCTACGAGCAGTACTTC. Its translation is CASSALKTSGSSYEQYF. The chain couples TRBV19 to TRBJ2-7; 11 bases align to TRBD2. Per germline, CDR1 LNHDA and CDR2 SQIVND (reference sequence). With 5 bases clipped from V and 0 bases from J, the junction kept 9 bases outside the gene matches. The CDR3 length is 17 residues. Full variable domain (missing parts from reference TRBV19 and TRBJ2-7): DGGITQSPKYLFRKEGQNVTLSCEQNLNHDAMYWYRQDPGQGLRLIYYSQIVNDFQKGDIAEGYSVSREKKESFPLTVTSAQKNPTAFYLCASSALKTSGSSYEQYFGPGTRLTVT.

This sequence joins TRBV7-2 and TRBJ2-7; 8 bases match TRBD1. The CDR3 runs to 16 residues. J was trimmed by 4 bases and V by 4 bases; bases with no gene match: 12. Per germline, CDR1 SGHTA and CDR2 FQGNSA. Here the CDR3 DNA reads TGTGCCAGCAGCTCCGCCCCAACGCAGGGGGCTTACGAGCAGTACTTC. This sequence encodes CASSSAPTQGAYEQYF.